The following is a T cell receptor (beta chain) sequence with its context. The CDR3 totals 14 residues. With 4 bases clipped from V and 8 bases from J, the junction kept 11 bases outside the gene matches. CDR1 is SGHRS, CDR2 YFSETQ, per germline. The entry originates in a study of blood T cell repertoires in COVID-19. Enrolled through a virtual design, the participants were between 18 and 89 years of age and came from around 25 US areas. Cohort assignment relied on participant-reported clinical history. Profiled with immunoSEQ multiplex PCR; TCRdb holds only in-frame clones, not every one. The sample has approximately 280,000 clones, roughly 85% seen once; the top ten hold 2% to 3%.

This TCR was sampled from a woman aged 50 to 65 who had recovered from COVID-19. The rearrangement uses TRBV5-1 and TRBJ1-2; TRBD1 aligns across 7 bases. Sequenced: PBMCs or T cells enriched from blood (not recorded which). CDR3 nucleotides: TGCGCCAGCAGCACCGAAGGGACAGTCGAAGGCTACACCTTC. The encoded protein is CASSTEGTVEGYTF.